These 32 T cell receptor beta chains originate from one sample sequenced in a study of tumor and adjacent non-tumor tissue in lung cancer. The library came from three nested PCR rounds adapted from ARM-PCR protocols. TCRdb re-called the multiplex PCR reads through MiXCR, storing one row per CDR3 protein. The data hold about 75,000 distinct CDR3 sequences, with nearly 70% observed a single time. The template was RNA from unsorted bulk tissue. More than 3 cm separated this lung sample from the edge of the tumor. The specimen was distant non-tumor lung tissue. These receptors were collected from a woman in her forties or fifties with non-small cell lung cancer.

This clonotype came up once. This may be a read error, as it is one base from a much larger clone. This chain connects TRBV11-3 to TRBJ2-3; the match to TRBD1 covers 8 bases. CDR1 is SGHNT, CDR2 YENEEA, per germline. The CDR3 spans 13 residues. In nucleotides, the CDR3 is TGTGTCAGCAGCGACAGGGGCATAGATACGCAGTATTTT. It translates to CVSSDRGIDTQYF.

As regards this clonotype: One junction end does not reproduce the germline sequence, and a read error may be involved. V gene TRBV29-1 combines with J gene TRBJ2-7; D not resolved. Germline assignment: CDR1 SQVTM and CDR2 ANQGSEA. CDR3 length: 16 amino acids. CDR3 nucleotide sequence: TGCAGCGTTGGAGACGTCGGCGTACTGTCCTCCTACGAGCTGTACTTC. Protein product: CSVGDVGVLSSYELYF.

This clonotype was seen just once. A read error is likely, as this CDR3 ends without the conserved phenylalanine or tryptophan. CDR3 bases: TGCAGTGCTAGAGATTCAATCCGCGAGCAGTTCTAC. It codes for CSARDSIREQFY. V gene TRBV20-1 combines with J gene TRBJ2-1; D unclear. V was shortened by 0 bases and J by 10 bases, with 10 bases between the two germline ends. There are 12 residues in the CDR3. Germline loops: CDR1 DFQATT, CDR2 SNEGSKA (reference sequence).

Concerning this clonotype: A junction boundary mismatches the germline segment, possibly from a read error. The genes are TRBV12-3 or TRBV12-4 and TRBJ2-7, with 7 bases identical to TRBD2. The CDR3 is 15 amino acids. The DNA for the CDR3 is TGTGTCAGCACCATGTCGGCTAGCGGCTCCTACGAGCAGTACTTC. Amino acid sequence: CVSTMSASGSYEQYF.

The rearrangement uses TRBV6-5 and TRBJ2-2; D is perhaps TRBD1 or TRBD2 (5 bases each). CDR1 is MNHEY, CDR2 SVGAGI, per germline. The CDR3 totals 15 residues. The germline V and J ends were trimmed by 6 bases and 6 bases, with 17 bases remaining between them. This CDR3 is CASRWERGYSGELFF. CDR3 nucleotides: TGTGCCAGCAGATGGGAGAGGGGCTACTCCGGGGAGCTGTTTTTT.

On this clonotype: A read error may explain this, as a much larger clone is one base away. The CDR3 loop is CSVGMVGGEQYF. CDR3 DNA sequence: TGCAGCGTGGGAATGGTCGGGGGCGAGCAGTACTTC. V is TRBV29-1 and J is TRBJ2-7; possibly TRBD2 for D (6 bases). From germline, CDR1 is SQVTM and CDR2 ANQGSEA. The germline V and J ends were trimmed by 6 bases and 6 bases, with 15 bases remaining between them. The CDR3 covers 12 residues.

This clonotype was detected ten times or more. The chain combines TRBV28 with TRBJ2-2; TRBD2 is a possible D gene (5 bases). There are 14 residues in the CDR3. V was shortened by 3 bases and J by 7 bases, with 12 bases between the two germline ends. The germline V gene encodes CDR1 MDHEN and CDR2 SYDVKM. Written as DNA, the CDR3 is TGTGCCAGCAGTTTCGGGGATCGAATCGGGGAGCTGTTTTTT. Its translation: CASSFGDRIGELFF.

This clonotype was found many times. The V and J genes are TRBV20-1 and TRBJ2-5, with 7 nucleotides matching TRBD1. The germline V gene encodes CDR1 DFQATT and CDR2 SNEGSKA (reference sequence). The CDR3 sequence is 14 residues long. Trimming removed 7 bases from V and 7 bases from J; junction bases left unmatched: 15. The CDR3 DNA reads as TGCAGTGGGGGTACAGGGGAGTGGTTTGGGACCCAGTACTTC. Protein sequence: CSGGTGEWFGTQYF.

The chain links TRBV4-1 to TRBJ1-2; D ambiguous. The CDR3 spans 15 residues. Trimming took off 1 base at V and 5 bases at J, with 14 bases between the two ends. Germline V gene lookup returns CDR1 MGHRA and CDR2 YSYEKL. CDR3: CASSQVMIREYGYTF. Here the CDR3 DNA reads TGCGCCAGCAGCCAAGTGATGATTCGGGAGTATGGCTACACCTTC.

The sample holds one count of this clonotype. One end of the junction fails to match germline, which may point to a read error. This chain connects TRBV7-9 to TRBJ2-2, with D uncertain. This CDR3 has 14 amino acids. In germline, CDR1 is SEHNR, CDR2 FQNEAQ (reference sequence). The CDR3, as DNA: TGTGTCAGCAGGTGGGGAAGGGACACCGGGGAGCTGTTTTTT. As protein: CVSRWGRDTGELFF.

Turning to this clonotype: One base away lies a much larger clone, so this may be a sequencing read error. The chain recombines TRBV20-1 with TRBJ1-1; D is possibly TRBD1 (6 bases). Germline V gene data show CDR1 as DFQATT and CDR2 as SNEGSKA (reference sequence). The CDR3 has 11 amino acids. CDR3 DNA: TGCAGTGTTAGAGGACAGAACGAAGCTTTCTTT. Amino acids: CSVRGQNEAFF.

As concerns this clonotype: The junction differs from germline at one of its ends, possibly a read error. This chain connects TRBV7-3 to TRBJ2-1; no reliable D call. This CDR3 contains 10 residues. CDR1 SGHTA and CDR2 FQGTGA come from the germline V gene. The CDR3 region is CARSPTEQFF. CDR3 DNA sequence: TGTGCCCGCAGCCCCACGGAGCAGTTCTTC.

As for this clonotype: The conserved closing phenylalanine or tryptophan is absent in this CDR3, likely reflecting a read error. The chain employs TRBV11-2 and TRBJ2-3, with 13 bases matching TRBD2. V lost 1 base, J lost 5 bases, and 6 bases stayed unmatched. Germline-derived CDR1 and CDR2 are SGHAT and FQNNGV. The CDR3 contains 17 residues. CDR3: CASSLGSGLAGVDTQYY. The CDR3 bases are TGTGCCAGCAGCTTAGGTTCCGGACTAGCGGGAGTAGATACGCAGTATTAT.

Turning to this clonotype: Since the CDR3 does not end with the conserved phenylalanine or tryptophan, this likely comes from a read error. This CDR3 reads CASTAGVSGVEQPQHL. CDR3 nucleotide sequence: TGTGCCAGCACCGCGGGGGTGTCGGGAGTAGAGCAGCCCCAGCATTTG. The V and J genes are TRBV6-1 and TRBJ1-5; a possible D gene is TRBD1 (5 bases). The CDR3 contains 16 residues. Deletions cut 7 bases from V and 7 bases from J, with 23 bases between. Germline values: CDR1 MNHNS, CDR2 SASEGT.

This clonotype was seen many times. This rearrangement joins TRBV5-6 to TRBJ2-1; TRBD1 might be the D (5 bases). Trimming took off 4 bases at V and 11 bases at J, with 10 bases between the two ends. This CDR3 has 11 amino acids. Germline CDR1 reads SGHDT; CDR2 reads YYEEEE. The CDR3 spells CASSLAGQQFF. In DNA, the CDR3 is TGTGCCAGCAGCCTGGCAGGGCAGCAGTTCTTC. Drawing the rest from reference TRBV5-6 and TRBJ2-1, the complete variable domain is DAGVTQSPTHLIKTRGQQVTLRCSPKSGHDTVSWYQQALGQGPQFIFQYYEEEERQRGNFPDRFSGHQFPNYSSELNVNALLLGDSALYLCASSLAGQQFFGPGTRLTVL.

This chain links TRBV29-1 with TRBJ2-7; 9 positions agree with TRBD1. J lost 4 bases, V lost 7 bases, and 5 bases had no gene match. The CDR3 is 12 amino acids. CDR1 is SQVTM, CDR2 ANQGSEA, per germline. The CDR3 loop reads CSAGQGNYEQYF. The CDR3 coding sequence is TGCAGCGCAGGACAGGGGAATTACGAGCAGTACTTC.

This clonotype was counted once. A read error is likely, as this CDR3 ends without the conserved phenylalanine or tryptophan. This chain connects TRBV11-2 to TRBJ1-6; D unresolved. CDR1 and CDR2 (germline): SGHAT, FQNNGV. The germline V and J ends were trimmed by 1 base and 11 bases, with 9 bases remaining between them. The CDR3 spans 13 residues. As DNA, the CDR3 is TGTGCCAGCAGCTTAGGGGGTAGTACACCCCTCCACTAT. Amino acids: CASSLGGSTPLHY.

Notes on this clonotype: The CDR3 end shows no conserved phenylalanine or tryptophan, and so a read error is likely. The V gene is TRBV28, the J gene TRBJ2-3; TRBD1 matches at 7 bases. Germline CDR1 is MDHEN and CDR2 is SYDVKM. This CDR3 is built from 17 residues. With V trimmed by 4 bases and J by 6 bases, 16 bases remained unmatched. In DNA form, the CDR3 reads TGTGCCAGCAGTTCGCAAACCAGGGGGTTCGTCGCTGATACGCAGTATTTG. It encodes CASSSQTRGFVADTQYL.

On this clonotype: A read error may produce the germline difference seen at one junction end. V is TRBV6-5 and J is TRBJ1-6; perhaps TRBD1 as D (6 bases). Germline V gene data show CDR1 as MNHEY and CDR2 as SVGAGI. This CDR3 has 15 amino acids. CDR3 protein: CASSYTTGINSPLHF. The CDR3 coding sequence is TGTGCCAGTAGTTACACTACAGGGATTAATTCACCCCTCCACTTT.

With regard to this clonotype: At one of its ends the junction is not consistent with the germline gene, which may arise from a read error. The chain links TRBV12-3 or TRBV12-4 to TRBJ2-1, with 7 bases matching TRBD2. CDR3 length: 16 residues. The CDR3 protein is CGSSSGLGDSYNEQFF. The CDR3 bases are TGTGGCAGCAGCAGTGGACTAGGGGACTCCTACAATGAGCAGTTCTTC.

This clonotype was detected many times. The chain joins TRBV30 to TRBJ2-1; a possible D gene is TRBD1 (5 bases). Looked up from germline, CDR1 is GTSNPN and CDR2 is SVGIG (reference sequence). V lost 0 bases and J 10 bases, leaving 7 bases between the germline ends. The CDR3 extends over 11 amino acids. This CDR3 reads CAWSVGPEQFF. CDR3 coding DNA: TGTGCCTGGAGTGTGGGGCCAGAGCAGTTCTTC.

The CDR3: CATSDSHREQFF. CDR3 nucleotides: TGTGCCACCAGTGATTCTCACAGAGAGCAGTTCTTC. The V call is TRBV24-1, the J call TRBJ2-1; no clear D. The CDR3 is made up of 12 amino acids. V was trimmed by 2 bases and J by 10 bases, leaving 8 bases between them. Germline CDR1 KGHDR, CDR2 SFDVKD.

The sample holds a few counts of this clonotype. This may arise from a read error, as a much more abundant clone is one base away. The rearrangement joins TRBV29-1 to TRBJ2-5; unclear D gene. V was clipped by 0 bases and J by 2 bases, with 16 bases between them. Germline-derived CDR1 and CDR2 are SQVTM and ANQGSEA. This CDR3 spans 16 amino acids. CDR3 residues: CSVEDPRAVQQETQYF. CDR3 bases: TGCAGCGTTGAAGATCCTCGGGCCGTCCAACAAGAGACCCAGTACTTC.

This CDR3 reads CSARPEARVDIQYF. In DNA form, the CDR3 reads TGCAGTGCTAGGCCTGAAGCGAGAGTGGACATTCAGTACTTC. The V call is TRBV20-1, the J call TRBJ2-4; D is ambiguous. Trimming stripped 3 bases from V and 8 bases from J, with 17 bases between. CDR3 length equals 14 residues. Germline V CDR1 and CDR2: DFQATT, SNEGSKA (reference sequence).

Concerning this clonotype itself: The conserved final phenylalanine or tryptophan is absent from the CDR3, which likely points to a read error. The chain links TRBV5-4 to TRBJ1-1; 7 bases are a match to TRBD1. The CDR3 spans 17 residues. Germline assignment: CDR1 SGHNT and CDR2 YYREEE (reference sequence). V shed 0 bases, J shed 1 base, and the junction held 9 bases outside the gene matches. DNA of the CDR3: TGTGCCAGCAGCTTGGCTGCCGGCAGGGGGTGGAACACTGAAGCTTTCTTG. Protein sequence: CASSLAAGRGWNTEAFL.

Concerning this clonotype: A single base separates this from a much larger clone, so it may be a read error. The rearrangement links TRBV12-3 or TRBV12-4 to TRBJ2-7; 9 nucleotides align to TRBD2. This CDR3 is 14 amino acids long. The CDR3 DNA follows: TGTGCCAGCAGTTTGACTAGCGGTGCCTACGTGCAGTACTTC. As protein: CASSLTSGAYVQYF.

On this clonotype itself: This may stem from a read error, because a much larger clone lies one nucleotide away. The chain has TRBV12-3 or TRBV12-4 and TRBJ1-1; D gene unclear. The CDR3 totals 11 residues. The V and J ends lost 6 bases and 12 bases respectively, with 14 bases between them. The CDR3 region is CASSPPPGTFF. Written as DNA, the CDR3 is TGTGCCAGCAGCCCACCGCCCGGGACTTTCTTT.

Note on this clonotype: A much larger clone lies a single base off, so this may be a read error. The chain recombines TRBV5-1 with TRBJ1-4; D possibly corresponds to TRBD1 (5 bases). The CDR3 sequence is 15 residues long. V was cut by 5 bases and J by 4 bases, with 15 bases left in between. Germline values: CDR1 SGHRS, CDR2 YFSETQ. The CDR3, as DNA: TGCGCCAGCAGGGAGACAGTTTCCATTAATGAAAAACTGTTTTTT. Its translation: CASRETVSINEKLFF. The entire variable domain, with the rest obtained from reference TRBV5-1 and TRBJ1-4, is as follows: KAGVTQTPRYLIKTRGQQVTLSCSPISGHRSVSWYQQTPGQGLQFLFEYFSETQRNKGNFPGRFSGRQFSNSRSEMNVSTLELGDSALYLCASRETVSINEKLFFGSGTQLSVL.

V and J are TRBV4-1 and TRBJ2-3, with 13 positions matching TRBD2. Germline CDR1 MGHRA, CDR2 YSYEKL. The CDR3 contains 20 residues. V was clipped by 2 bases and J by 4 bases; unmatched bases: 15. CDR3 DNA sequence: TGCGCCAGCAGCCAACTACCACTTAGGACTAGCGGGAGTATCGCAGATACGCAGTATTTT. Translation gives CASSQLPLRTSGSIADTQYF.

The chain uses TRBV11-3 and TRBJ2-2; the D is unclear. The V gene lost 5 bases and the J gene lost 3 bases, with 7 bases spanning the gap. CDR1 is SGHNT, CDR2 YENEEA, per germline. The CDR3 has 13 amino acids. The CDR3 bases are TGTGCCAGCAGCGTGTACGACACCGGGGAGCTGTTTTTT. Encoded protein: CASSVYDTGELFF.

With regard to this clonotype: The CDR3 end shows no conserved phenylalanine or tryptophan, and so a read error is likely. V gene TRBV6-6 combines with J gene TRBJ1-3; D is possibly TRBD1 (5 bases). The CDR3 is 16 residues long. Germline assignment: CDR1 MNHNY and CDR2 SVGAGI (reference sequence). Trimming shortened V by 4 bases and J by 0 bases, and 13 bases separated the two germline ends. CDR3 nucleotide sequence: TGTGCCAGCAGTTCCCGACAGAGTGCCTCTGGAAACACCATATATTCT. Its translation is CASSSRQSASGNTIYS.

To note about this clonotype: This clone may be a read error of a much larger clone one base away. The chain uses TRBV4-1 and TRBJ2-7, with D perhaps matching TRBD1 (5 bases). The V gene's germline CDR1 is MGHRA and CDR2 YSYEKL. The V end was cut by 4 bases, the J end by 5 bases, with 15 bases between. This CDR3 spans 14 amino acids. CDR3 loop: CASSRWAGFHEQYF. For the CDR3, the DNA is TGCGCCAGCAGCCGATGGGCAGGGTTCCACGAGCAGTACTTC.